Presented here are 31 T cell receptor beta chains from one specimen sequenced in a study of cytomegalovirus exposure and HLA in healthy donors. The primer mix had 60 Vbeta and 13 Jbeta primers. Sequencing was performed with immunoSEQ multiplex PCR; in TCRdb, only in-frame clones are kept and a portion is missing. The table has about 200,000 clones, more than 70% seen once. The specimen sequenced was PBMCs. The receptor source for this set is a woman aged 40 to 50 in good health and CMV-seronegative.

The chain has TRBV27 and TRBJ2-5; 9 bases are a match to TRBD2. V dropped 5 bases and J dropped 3; count of bases not matched to a gene: 10. This CDR3 has 16 amino acids. Germline V CDR1 and CDR2: MNHEY, SMNVEV (reference sequence). CDR3 bases: TGTGCCAGCAGTCCCATAGCGGGAGTACTGAAAGAGACCCAGTACTTC. It yields the protein CASSPIAGVLKETQYF.

V is TRBV9 and J is TRBJ1-1; D possibly corresponds to TRBD1 (5 bases). The V end was cut by 0 bases, the J end by 1 base, with 10 bases between. This CDR3 is built from 15 residues. CDR1 is SGDLS, CDR2 YYNGEE, per germline. CDR3 sequence: CASSVDGRGNTEAFF. The CDR3 DNA is TGTGCCAGCAGCGTAGACGGGAGGGGGAACACTGAAGCTTTCTTT.

The chain employs TRBV9 and TRBJ1-1; the D is unclear. Germline lookup yields CDR1 SGDLS and CDR2 YYNGEE. This CDR3 region has 16 residues. Trimming left V 0 bases short and J 1 base short, with 13 bases between. The CDR3 spells CASSVELTQPNTEAFF. The CDR3 nucleotides are TGTGCCAGCAGCGTAGAGCTAACCCAACCGAACACTGAAGCTTTCTTT.

The chain couples TRBV9 to TRBJ1-2; 12 bases match TRBD1. J gave up 3 bases and V 0 bases, and 9 bases lay outside the gene matches. CDR1 is SGDLS, CDR2 YYNGEE, per germline. The CDR3 consists of 18 residues. CDR3 nucleotide sequence: TGTGCCAGCAGCGTAGGCGTAGGGGGACAGGGGGCTTACTATGGCTACACCTTC. It encodes CASSVGVGGQGAYYGYTF.

This clone has just one count. This rearrangement joins TRBV7-2 to TRBJ1-2; no clear D gene. V shed 5 bases and J shed 4 bases, with 11 bases lying between them. The CDR3 is 13 residues long. Germline V lookup: CDR1 SGHTA, CDR2 FQGNSA. DNA of the CDR3: TGTGCCAGCAGCGTTCCTAGGAGCTATGGCTACACCTTC. This gives the protein CASSVPRSYGYTF. The full variable domain, its missing parts supplied by reference TRBV7-2 and TRBJ1-2, is GAGVSQSPSNKVTEKGKDVELRCDPISGHTALYWYRQSLGQGLEFLIYFQGNSAPDKSGLPSDRFSAERTGGSVSTLTIQRTQQEDSAVYLCASSVPRSYGYTFGSGTRLTVV.

The rearrangement links TRBV19 to TRBJ1-3, with D possibly TRBD1 on 5 matching bases. Germline loops: CDR1 LNHDA, CDR2 SQIVND (reference sequence). CDR3 length: 14 residues. Trimming stripped 8 bases from V and 0 bases from J, with 11 bases between. The CDR3 DNA is TGTGCCAGTGGACACCCGAGCTCTGGAAACACCATATATTTT. Translation gives CASGHPSSGNTIYF.

The chain is built from TRBV4-3 and TRBJ2-7, with TRBD2 matching 10 bases. Trimming at V came to 5 bases and at J to 6 bases, leaving 4 bases not matched to a gene. Germline assignment: CDR1 LGHNA and CDR2 YSLEER. This CDR3 is 13 amino acids long. The CDR3 protein is CASSYSGRSEQYF. The CDR3, as DNA: TGCGCCAGCAGCTATAGCGGGAGGTCCGAGCAGTACTTC.

The genes are TRBV7-8 and TRBJ2-3; a possible D gene is TRBD2 (6 bases). The CDR3 runs to 14 residues. Germline CDR1 SGHVS, CDR2 FQNEAQ. V was cut by 4 bases and J by 3 bases, with 11 bases left in between. The CDR3 is CASSYRRDTDTQYF. The DNA for the CDR3 is TGTGCCAGCAGCTACCGGCGGGATACAGATACGCAGTATTTT. Full variable domain (outside the CDR3, taken from reference TRBV7-8 and TRBJ2-3): GAGVSQSPRYKVAKRGQDVALRCDPISGHVSLFWYQQALGQGPEFLTYFQNEAQLDKSGLPSDRFFAERPEGSVSTLKIQRTQQEDSAVYLCASSYRRDTDTQYFGPGTRLTVL.

This clone was observed a few times. This rearrangement joins TRBV27 to TRBJ1-6; no clear D gene. The CDR3 runs 17 residues. V was trimmed by 2 bases and J by 0 bases, leaving 11 bases between them. Germline lookup yields CDR1 MNHEY and CDR2 SMNVEV (reference sequence). The CDR3 region is CASSLEGISSYNSPLHF. CDR3 nucleotide sequence: TGTGCCAGCAGTTTAGAGGGAATCAGCTCCTATAATTCACCCCTCCACTTT.

The chain recombines TRBV7-8 with TRBJ2-3, with TRBD2 matching 7 bases. From germline, CDR1 is SGHVS and CDR2 FQNEAQ. The CDR3 totals 15 residues. The V gene end was trimmed by 0 bases and the J gene end by 4 bases; junction bases not matched to a gene: 4. CDR3 protein: CASSLAGGYPDTQYF. Written as DNA, the CDR3 is TGTGCCAGCAGCTTAGCGGGAGGGTATCCAGATACGCAGTATTTT.

The chain links TRBV11-2 to TRBJ2-7; D gene ambiguous. Trimming took off 1 base at V and 7 bases at J, with 11 bases between the two ends. CDR3 size: 13 residues. CDR1 and CDR2 (germline): SGHAT, FQNNGV. CDR3 loop: CASSLVLRREQYF. As DNA, the CDR3 is TGTGCCAGCAGCTTAGTTCTACGGCGGGAGCAGTACTTC.

The V gene is TRBV30, the J gene TRBJ1-3, with D hard to call. The ends were cut back, 3 bases at V and 2 bases at J, with 17 bases in the middle. Germline V lookup: CDR1 GTSNPN, CDR2 SVGIG (reference sequence). The CDR3 covers 16 residues. CDR3 in amino acids: CAWRAFLQGAGNTIYF. DNA of the CDR3: TGTGCCTGGAGAGCCTTCTTACAAGGAGCTGGAAACACCATATATTTT.

The V gene is TRBV2, the J gene TRBJ2-5; TRBD2 aligns across 10 bases. CDR3 size: 15 residues. Germline-derived CDR1 and CDR2 are SNHLY and FYNNEI. V trimming: 6 bases; J trimming: 2 bases; junction bases outside the gene matches: 6. CDR3 nucleotide sequence: TGTGCCAGCAGGCCTAGGACTAGCGGACAAGAGACCCAGTACTTC. It yields the protein CASRPRTSGQETQYF. Filled out from reference TRBV2 and TRBJ2-5, the complete variable domain reads EPEVTQTPSHQVTQMGQEVILRCVPISNHLYFYWYRQILGQKVEFLVSFYNNEISEKSEIFDDQFSVERPDGSNFTLKIRSTKLEDSAMYFCASRPRTSGQETQYFGPGTRLLVL.

The chain combines TRBV29-1 with TRBJ2-1; D not certain. V lost 8 bases, J lost 4 bases, and 9 bases lay in between. The CDR3 has 11 residues. The germline CDR1 and CDR2 sequences are SQVTM and ANQGSEA. The CDR3 bases are TGCAGCTCACTGGTTTACAATGAGCAGTTCTTC. Residues: CSSLVYNEQFF.

This rearrangement joins TRBV6-1 to TRBJ1-2; D is unclear. V was clipped by 5 bases and J by 2 bases, with 9 bases between them. The CDR3 runs to 13 residues. The germline CDR1 and CDR2 sequences are MNHNS and SASEGT. The CDR3 here is CASSLQENYGYTF. The CDR3 nucleotides read TGTGCCAGCAGTCTTCAGGAAAACTATGGCTACACCTTC.

This clone is a singleton in its sample. The chain couples TRBV4-3 to TRBJ2-2; TRBD2 is a possible D gene (5 bases). The V gene's germline CDR1 is LGHNA and CDR2 YSLEER. This CDR3 spans 16 amino acids. Trimming left V 1 base short and J 4 bases short, with 13 bases between. The CDR3 loop reads CASSQGGSSLTGELFF. DNA for the CDR3: TGCGCCAGCAGCCAAGGCGGGTCTTCCCTCACCGGGGAGCTGTTTTTT.

The rearrangement links TRBV10-3 to TRBJ2-2, with 14 nucleotides matching TRBD2. The CDR3 runs 18 residues. J lost 4 bases, V lost 4 bases, and 8 bases had no gene match. Germline loops: CDR1 ENHRY, CDR2 SYGVKD. DNA of the CDR3: TGTGCCATCAGTGGACTAGCGGGAGGGCCGGGCGGCACCGGGGAGCTGTTTTTT. It translates to CAISGLAGGPGGTGELFF.

This chain uses TRBV5-1 with TRBJ2-5, with D possibly being TRBD2 (5 bases). The germline gives CDR1 SGHRS, CDR2 YFSETQ. V was clipped by 0 bases and J by 9 bases, with 12 bases between them. The CDR3 is 13 amino acids. Here the CDR3 reads CASSLVPAEAQYF. CDR3 sequence (DNA): TGCGCCAGCAGCTTGGTTCCAGCGGAGGCCCAGTACTTC.

The V call is TRBV6-4, the J call TRBJ2-1, with D uncertain. Trimming removed 3 bases from V and 8 bases from J, with 14 bases in between. Germline V gene lookup returns CDR1 MRHNA and CDR2 SNTAGT. This CDR3 is 14 amino acids long. The CDR3 DNA reads TGTGCCAGCAGTGAGGATTGGGCAGCCCATGAGCAGTTCTTC. Encoded protein: CASSEDWAAHEQFF.

This clone showed up just once. The gene calls are TRBV6-1 and TRBJ1-2; weak D call: TRBD1 (6 bases). This CDR3 is 16 amino acids long. The V gene lost 2 bases and the J gene lost 5 bases, with 18 bases spanning the gap. Germline CDR1 is MNHNS and CDR2 is SASEGT. This CDR3 is CASSETVGRGGYGYTF. The CDR3 DNA follows: TGTGCCAGCAGTGAAACTGTGGGCAGGGGTGGGTATGGCTACACCTTC.

V usage is TRBV4-3 and J usage is TRBJ2-4; a weak D match, TRBD2 (5 bases). Germline V gene sequence: CDR1 LGHNA, CDR2 YSLEER. V dropped 0 bases and J dropped 0 bases, with 12 bases sitting between them. The CDR3 contains 17 residues. The CDR3 protein is CASSQDFRGVAKNIQYF. The CDR3 nucleotides read TGCGCCAGCAGCCAAGATTTTCGGGGTGTAGCCAAAAACATTCAGTACTTC.

This sequence joins TRBV9 and TRBJ1-2; TRBD1 matches at 7 bases. Germline V CDR1 and CDR2: SGDLS, YYNGEE. With V trimmed by 0 bases and J by 8 bases, 19 bases remained unmatched. This CDR3 spans 18 amino acids. CDR3 sequence: CASSVGDSEAIQASGYTF. For the CDR3, the DNA is TGTGCCAGCAGCGTAGGGGACAGCGAAGCGATTCAGGCGAGCGGCTACACCTTC.

For the CDR3, the DNA is TGTGCCAGCAGTTTAGTAGCGGGGCTCTACAATGAGCAGTTCTTC. This encodes CASSLVAGLYNEQFF. The chain recombines TRBV27 with TRBJ2-1, with 8 bases that match TRBD2. The germline CDR1 and CDR2 sequences are MNHEY and SMNVEV (reference sequence). The V gene end was trimmed by 2 bases and the J gene end by 3 bases; junction bases not matched to a gene: 3. The CDR3 extends over 15 amino acids.

This chain uses TRBV2 with TRBJ2-7, with unresolved D. V shed 3 bases and J shed 9 bases, with 9 bases lying between them. The CDR3 has 11 amino acids. In germline, CDR1 is SNHLY, CDR2 FYNNEI. CDR3 coding DNA: TGTGCCAGCAGTGAGGTGGTGCGGCAGTACGTC. It specifies CASSEVVRQYV.

The CDR3 DNA reads as TGTGCCAGCAGCCTCCACCCGCGCATGGGAGCCACGTTTGCCAACGTCCTGACTTTC. Protein product: CASSLHPRMGATFANVLTF. This chain joins TRBV7-2 and TRBJ2-6; the D gene is possibly TRBD2 (5 bases). The ends were cut back, 5 bases at V and 7 bases at J, with 27 bases in the middle. CDR1 and CDR2 from the germline V gene are SGHTA and FQGNSA. The CDR3 loop spans 19 amino acids.

CDR3 protein: CASSSRDSNYGYTF. The CDR3 nucleotides read TGTGCCAGCAGTTCTCGGGACAGTAACTATGGCTACACCTTC. The rearrangement links TRBV6-6 to TRBJ1-2; 7 positions agree with TRBD1. The CDR3 length is 14 residues. Germline V gene sequence: CDR1 MNHNY, CDR2 SVGAGI (reference sequence). Trimming at V came to 4 bases and at J to 1 base, leaving 3 bases not matched to a gene.

This clone came up once. The V call is TRBV7-2, the J call TRBJ1-2, with D perhaps matching TRBD1 (6 bases). The germline V and J ends were trimmed by 3 bases and 2 bases, with 13 bases remaining between them. This CDR3 has 15 amino acids. Per the germline V gene, CDR1 is SGHTA and CDR2 is FQGNSA. CDR3 residues: CASSFQTGENYGYTF. DNA of the CDR3: TGTGCCAGCAGCTTCCAGACAGGAGAGAACTATGGCTACACCTTC.

The rearrangement uses TRBV7-2 and TRBJ2-2; D gene uncertain. Germline CDR1 SGHTA, CDR2 FQGNSA. The CDR3 has 13 residues. V lost 5 bases, J lost 4 bases, and 8 bases lay in between. The CDR3 DNA is TGTGCCAGCAGCCCTCGTAGCACCGGGGAGCTGTTTTTT. Its translation is CASSPRSTGELFF.

This clone turned up a few times. V is TRBV19 and J is TRBJ1-2, with no clear D. CDR3 length: 13 amino acids. From germline, CDR1 is LNHDA and CDR2 SQIVND (reference sequence). Trimming removed 8 bases from V and 5 bases from J, with 15 bases in between. In DNA, the CDR3 is TGTGCCAGTCACCAGCGGCGTTTTTATGGCTACACCTTC. As protein: CASHQRRFYGYTF.

The chain combines TRBV28 with TRBJ2-2; 8 nucleotides line up with TRBD2. This CDR3 spans 15 amino acids. CDR1 is MDHEN and CDR2 is SYDVKM in the germline V gene. V trimming: 5 bases; J trimming: 4 bases; junction bases outside the gene matches: 6. The chain's CDR3 is CASSPPLAGTGELFF. In DNA, the CDR3 is TGTGCCAGCAGTCCCCCGCTAGCGGGCACCGGGGAGCTGTTTTTT.

The genes are TRBV29-1 and TRBJ1-2; D call uncertain. CDR1 and CDR2 from the germline V gene are SQVTM and ANQGSEA. Trimming stripped 6 bases from V and 7 bases from J, with 18 bases between. The CDR3 is 13 residues long. CDR3 loop: CSVESSGERGYTF. CDR3 DNA sequence: TGCAGCGTCGAAAGTTCCGGGGAACGTGGCTACACCTTC.